This TCR beta chain was captured in a study of T cell repertoires in cytomegalovirus infection. General study findings and limits: HLA-C-restricted CMV clonotypes gave the most frequent clonotype in two of eight donors.

TCRdb re-called the reads through MiXCR, storing one row per CDR3 protein. Counted here are more than 200,000 distinct CDR3 sequences, over 8% occurring once; the ten biggest clones make up about 15%. This clonotype was counted ten times or more. The antigen remains undetermined. Trimming cost V 5 bases and J 8 bases, with 11 bases left between them. Per germline, CDR1 SGHRS and CDR2 YFSETQ. There are 13 residues in the CDR3. The rearrangement links TRBV5-1 to TRBJ1-6; D not certain. The source material was PBMCs. This receptor was obtained from a human donor in good health (CMV status not recorded). Some clones in this sample may be carry-over from other donors' samples. Written as DNA, the CDR3 is TGCGCCAGCAGGCAAGACTGGGATTCACCCCTCCACTTT. Translating gives CASRQDWDSPLHF.